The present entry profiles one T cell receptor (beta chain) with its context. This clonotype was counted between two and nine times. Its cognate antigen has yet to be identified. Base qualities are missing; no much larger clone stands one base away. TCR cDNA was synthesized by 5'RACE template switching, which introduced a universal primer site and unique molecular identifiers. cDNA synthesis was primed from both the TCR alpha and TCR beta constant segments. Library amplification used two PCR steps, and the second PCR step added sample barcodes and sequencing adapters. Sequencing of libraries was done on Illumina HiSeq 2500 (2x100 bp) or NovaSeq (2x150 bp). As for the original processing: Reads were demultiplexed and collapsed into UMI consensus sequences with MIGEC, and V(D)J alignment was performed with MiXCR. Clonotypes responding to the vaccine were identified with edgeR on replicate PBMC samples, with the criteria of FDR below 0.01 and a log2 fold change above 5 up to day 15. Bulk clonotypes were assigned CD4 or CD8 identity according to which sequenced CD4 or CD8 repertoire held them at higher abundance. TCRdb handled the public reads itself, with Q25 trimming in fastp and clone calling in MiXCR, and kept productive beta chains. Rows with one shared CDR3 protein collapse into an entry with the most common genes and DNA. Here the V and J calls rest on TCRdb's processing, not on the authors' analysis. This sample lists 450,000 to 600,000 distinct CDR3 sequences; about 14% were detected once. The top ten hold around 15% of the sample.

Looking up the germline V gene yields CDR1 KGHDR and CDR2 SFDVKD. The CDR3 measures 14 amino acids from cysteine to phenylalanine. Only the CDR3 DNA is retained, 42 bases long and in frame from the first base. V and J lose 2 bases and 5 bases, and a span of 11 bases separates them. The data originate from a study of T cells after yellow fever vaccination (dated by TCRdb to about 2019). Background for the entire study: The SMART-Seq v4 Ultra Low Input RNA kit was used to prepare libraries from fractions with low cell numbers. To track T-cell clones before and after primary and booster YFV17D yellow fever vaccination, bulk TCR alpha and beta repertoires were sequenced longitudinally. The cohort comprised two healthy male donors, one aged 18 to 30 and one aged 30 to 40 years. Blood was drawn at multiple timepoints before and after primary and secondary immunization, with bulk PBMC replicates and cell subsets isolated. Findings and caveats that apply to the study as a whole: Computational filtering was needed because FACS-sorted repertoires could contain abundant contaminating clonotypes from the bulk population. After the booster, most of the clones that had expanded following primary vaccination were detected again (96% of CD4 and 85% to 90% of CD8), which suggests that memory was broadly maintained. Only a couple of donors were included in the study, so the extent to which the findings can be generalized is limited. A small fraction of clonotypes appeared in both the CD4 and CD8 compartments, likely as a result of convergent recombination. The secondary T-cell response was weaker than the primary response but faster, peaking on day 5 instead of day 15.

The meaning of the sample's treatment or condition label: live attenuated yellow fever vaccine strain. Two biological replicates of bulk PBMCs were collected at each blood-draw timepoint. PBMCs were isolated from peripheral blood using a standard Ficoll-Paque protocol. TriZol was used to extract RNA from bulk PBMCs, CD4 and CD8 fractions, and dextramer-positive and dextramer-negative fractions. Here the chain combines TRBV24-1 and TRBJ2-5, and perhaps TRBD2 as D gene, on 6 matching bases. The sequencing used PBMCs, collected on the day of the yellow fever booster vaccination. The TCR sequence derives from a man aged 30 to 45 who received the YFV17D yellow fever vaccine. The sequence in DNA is TGTGCCACCAGTGATTCCGGTCGGGAGGAGACCCAGTACTTC. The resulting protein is CATSDSGREETQYF.